The source of this T cell receptor beta chain is a study of cytomegalovirus exposure and HLA in healthy donors. V dropped 4 bases and J dropped 4 bases, with 10 bases sitting between them. The CDR3 runs 13 residues. The germline CDR1 and CDR2 sequences are MGHDK and SYGVNS. The PCR employed 60 Vbeta primers together with 13 Jbeta primers. Only in-frame clones appear in the TCRdb table, and some are missing; sequencing was by immunoSEQ multiplex PCR. The sample consists of about 170,000 clones, roughly 83% of them appearing once. This clone appeared a few times. Sequences were obtained from PBMCs. The chain has TRBV25-1 and TRBJ1-2; D might be TRBD1 (5 bases). This TCR was recovered from a boy between 2 and 15 years old in good health and CMV-seronegative. CDR3 bases: TGTGCCAGCAGTGTGGGACTCCTCTATGGCTACACCTTC. Protein product: CASSVGLLYGYTF.